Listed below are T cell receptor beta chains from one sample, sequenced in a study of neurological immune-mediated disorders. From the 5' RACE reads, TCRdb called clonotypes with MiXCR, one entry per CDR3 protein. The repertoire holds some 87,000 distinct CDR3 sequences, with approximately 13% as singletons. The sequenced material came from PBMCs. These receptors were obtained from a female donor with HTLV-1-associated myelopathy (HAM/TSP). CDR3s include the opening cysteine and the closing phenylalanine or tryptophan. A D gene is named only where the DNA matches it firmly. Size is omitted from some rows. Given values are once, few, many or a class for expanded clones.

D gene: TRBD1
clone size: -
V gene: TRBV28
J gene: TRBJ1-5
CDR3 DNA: TGTGCCAGCAGTCCACTGACAGGGGTAGGGCAGCCCCAGCATTTT
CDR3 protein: CASSPLTGVGQPQHF

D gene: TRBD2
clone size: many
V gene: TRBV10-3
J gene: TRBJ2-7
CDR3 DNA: TGTGCCACTCAGATAGCGGGGGGGCCTCGCGAGCAGTACTTC
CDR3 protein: CATQIAGGPREQYF

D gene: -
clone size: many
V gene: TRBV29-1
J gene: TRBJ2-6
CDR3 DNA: TGCAGCGTTCTCTCTGGGGCCAACGTCCTGACTTTC
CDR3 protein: CSVLSGANVLTF

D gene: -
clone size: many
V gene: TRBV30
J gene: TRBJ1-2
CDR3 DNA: TGTGCCTGGAAACGGACAGACAAGTACTATGGCTACACCTTC
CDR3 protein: CAWKRTDKYYGYTF

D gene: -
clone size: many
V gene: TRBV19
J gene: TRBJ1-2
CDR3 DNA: TGTGCCAGTAAGGGTACGGTTTTGGAAGGCTACACCTTC
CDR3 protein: CASKGTVLEGYTF

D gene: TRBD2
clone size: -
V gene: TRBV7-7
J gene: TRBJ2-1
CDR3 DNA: TGTGCCAGCAGCTCCGGGGGGGCCGAGAATGAGCAGTTCTTC
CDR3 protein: CASSSGGAENEQFF

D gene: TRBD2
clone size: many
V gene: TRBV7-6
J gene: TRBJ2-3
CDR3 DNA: TGTGCCAGCAGCTCGACGGGACTAGCGGGGCCATCAGATACGCAGTATTTT
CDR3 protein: CASSSTGLAGPSDTQYF

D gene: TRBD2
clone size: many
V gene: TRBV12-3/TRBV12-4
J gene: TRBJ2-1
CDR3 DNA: TGTGCCAGCAGTTTAAGCGGGGGGGGCTCCTACAATGAGCAGTTCTTC
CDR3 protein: CASSLSGGGSYNEQFF

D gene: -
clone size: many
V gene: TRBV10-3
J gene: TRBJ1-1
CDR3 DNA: TGTGCCATCAGTGAGTCGAGAGGGCAGCACACTGAAGCTTTCTTT
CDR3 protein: CAISESRGQHTEAFF

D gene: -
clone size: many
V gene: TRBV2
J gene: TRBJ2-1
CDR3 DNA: TGTGCCAGCAGTTCCCGGGACCCTGATTACAATGAGCAGTTCTTC
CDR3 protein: CASSSRDPDYNEQFF

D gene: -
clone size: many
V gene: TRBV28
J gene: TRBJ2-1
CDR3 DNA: TGTGCCAGCGGATTCCCTCGTATCGGAGAGCAGTTCTTC
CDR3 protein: CASGFPRIGEQFF

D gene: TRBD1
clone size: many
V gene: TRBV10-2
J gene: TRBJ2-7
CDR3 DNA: TGCGCCAGCAGGACCACCGGGACAGGGGTCGCGGTGGAGCAGTACTTC
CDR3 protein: CASRTTGTGVAVEQYF

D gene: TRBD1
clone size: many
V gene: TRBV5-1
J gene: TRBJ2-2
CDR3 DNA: TGCGCCAGCAGCTTAAGACAGGGGGCACGCACCGGGGAGCTGTTTTTT
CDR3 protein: CASSLRQGARTGELFF

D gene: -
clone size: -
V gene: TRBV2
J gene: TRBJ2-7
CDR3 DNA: TGTGCCAGCATCCAAACGGGGGACAGCTCCTACGAGCAGTACTTC
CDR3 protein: CASIQTGDSSYEQYF

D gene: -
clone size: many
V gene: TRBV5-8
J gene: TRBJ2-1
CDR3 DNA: TGTGCCAGCAGCTTGGAAGGACGCTCTACCTACAATGAGCAGTTCTTC
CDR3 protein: CASSLEGRSTYNEQFF

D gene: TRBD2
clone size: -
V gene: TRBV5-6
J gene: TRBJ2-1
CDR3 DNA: TGTGCCAGCAGCTTGTTTAGGGCGGGGGGCTACAATGAGCAGTTCTTC
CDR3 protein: CASSLFRAGGYNEQFF

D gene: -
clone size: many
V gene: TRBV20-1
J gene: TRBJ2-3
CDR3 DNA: TGCAGTGCTCCAGGGGAAGGGACAGATACGCAGTATTTT
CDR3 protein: CSAPGEGTDTQYF

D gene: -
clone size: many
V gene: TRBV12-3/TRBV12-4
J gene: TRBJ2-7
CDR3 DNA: TGTGCCAGCACCGGAGGATCGTACGAGCAGTACTTC
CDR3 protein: CASTGGSYEQYF

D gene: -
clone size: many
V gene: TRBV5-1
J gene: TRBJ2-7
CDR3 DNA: TGCGCCAGCAGCTTCAACAGCTACGAGCAGTACTTC
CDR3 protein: CASSFNSYEQYF

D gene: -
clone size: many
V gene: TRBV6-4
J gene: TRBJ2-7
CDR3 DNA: TGTGCCAGCAGTGACAGGGAAGGCTACGAGCAGTACTTC
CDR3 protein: CASSDREGYEQYF

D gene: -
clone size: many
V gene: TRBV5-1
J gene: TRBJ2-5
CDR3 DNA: TGCGCCAGCAGCTTGGCAGGGACACAAGAGACCCAGTACTTC
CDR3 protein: CASSLAGTQETQYF

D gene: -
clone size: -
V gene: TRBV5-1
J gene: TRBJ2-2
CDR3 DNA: TGCGCCAGCAGCTTGAGGGACGGGCGAAGCACCGGGGAGCTGTTTTTT
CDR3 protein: CASSLRDGRSTGELFF

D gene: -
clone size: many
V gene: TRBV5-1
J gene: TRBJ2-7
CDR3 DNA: TGCGCCAGCTCTGACCAGGGTGTAGTGTCCTACGAGCAGTACTTC
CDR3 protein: CASSDQGVVSYEQYF

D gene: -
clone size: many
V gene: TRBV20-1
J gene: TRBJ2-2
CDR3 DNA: TGCAGTGCTTCAATCGGGACACATAACACCGGGGAGCTGTTTTTT
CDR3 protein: CSASIGTHNTGELFF

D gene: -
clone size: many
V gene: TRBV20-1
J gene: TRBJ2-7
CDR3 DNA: TGCAGTGCTAGACTGTTCGGGGTCCCCTACGAGCAGTACTTC
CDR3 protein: CSARLFGVPYEQYF

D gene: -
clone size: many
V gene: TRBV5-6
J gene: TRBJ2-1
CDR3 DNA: TGTGCCAGCAGCTACGCGGACCCAAATGAGCAGTTCTTC
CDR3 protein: CASSYADPNEQFF

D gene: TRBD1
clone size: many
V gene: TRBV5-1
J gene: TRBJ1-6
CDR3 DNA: TGCGCCAGCAGCTTGTCCGGGACAGGGATCCTCCGCTATAATTCACCCCTCCACTTT
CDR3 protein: CASSLSGTGILRYNSPLHF

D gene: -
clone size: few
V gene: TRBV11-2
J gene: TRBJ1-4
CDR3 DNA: TGTGCCAGCAGCCTCAGAGGGATGACTAATGAAAAACTGTTTTTT
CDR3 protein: CASSLRGMTNEKLFF